The clone carrying this T cell receptor beta chain was counted between two and nine times. Its target is not known. The data stem from a study of graft-versus-host responses after intestinal transplantation. Study as a whole: Recipients got multivisceral, liver-intestinal, or isolated intestinal transplants. All recipients got anti-thymocyte globulin induction, then tacrolimus and steroids for around three years.

V trimming: 3 bases; J trimming: 3 bases; junction bases outside the gene matches: 15. Germline CDR1 and CDR2: PRHDT and FYEKMQ (reference sequence). The CDR3 is made up of 18 amino acids. Here immunoSEQ multiplex PCR was the method, and the copy in TCRdb shows in-frame clones only, minus some. This table has 28,000 or so clones, approximately 80% appearing once. This clonotype was sampled from a human donor who received an intestinal transplant. This material consisted of unstimulated CD8+ T cells sorted from spleen or lymph node cells, taken before intestinal transplant. This sequence joins TRBV13 and TRBJ2-7; 9 bases match TRBD1. This CDR3 is CASSFFAPQDRGFYEQYF. CDR3 bases: TGTGCCAGCAGCTTTTTCGCGCCCCAGGACAGGGGATTCTACGAGCAGTACTTC.